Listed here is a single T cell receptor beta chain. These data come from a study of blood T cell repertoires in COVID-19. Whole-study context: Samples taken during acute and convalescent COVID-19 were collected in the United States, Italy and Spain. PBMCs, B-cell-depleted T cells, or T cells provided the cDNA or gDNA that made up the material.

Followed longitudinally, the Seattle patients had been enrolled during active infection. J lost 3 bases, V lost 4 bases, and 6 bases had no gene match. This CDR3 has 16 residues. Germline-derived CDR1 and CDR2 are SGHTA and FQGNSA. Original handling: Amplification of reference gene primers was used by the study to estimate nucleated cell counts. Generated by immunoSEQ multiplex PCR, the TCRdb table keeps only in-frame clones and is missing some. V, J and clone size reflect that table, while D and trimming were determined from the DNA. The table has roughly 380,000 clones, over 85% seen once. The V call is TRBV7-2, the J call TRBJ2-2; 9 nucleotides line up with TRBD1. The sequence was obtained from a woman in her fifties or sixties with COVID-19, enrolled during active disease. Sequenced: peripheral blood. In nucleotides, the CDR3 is TGTGCCAGCAGCTCCCCCGGGACAGGGCACACCGGGGAGCTGTTTTTT. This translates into CASSSPGTGHTGELFF.